This TCR beta chain was found in a study of blood T cell repertoires in COVID-19. V lost 4 bases, J lost 0 bases, and 19 bases lay in between. CDR1 and CDR2 from the germline V gene are SGHRS and YFSETQ. The CDR3 is 18 residues long. The sample holds one count of this clone. Repertoires were generated with immunoSEQ multiplex PCR, while TCRdb's copy carries only in-frame clones and drops some. The sample lists about 64,000 clones; 80% to 90% were seen once. The sequenced sample was peripheral blood. The receptor's source is a man aged 45 to 65 with active COVID-19. V usage is TRBV5-1 and J usage is TRBJ2-2, with D perhaps matching TRBD1 (5 bases). CDR3 nucleotides: TGCGCCAGCAGCCCGGCAGGGTTGCGGATCGCGAACACCGGGGAGCTGTTTTTT. Translation gives CASSPAGLRIANTGELFF. Drawing the rest from reference TRBV5-1 and TRBJ2-2, the complete variable domain is KAGVTQTPRYLIKTRGQQVTLSCSPISGHRSVSWYQQTPGQGLQFLFEYFSETQRNKGNFPGRFSGRQFSNSRSEMNVSTLELGDSALYLCASSPAGLRIANTGELFFGEGSRLTVL.